This T cell receptor (beta chain) was identified in a study of T cell changes during pregnancy in multiple sclerosis. The repertoire was sequenced with immunoSEQ multiplex PCR; TCRdb's copy has only in-frame clones and lacks some. The sample lists 30,000 to 45,000 clones, about 91% occurring once. Trimming left V 4 bases short and J 6 bases short, with 13 bases between. Germline-derived CDR1 and CDR2 are SGHTA and FQGTGA. The CDR3 sequence is 14 residues long. This clonotype was sampled from a female donor with multiple sclerosis, enrolled in a pregnancy study. The chain combines TRBV7-3 with TRBJ2-1, with D tentatively TRBD1 (5 bases). Source: CD8+ T cells from peripheral blood mononuclear cells, taken after pregnancy. CDR3 in amino acids: CASSYFPRVNEQFF. The CDR3 DNA reads TGTGCCAGCAGCTACTTCCCCAGGGTCAATGAGCAGTTCTTC.